This TCR beta chain was retrieved from a study of T cell responses to AZD1222 COVID-19 vaccine. Study summary: Samples with a second dose at about 4 or about 12 weeks were pooled together. Study outcomes and limitations: No day 14 peak samples; only post-peak repertoires were characterized. With dominance at 160-218 and 743-854, vaccine-associated CD4 TCRs spanned spike. Nearly half of spike-specific TCRs reportedly go after variant regions that carry no mutations.

On this clone: Its antigen is as yet unknown.

Germline V gene data show CDR1 as SGHNT and CDR2 as YYREEE (reference sequence). CDR3 length: 16 amino acids. Trimming took 3 bases from V and 1 from J; bases not matched to a gene: 3. Profiled with immunoSEQ multiplex PCR; TCRdb holds only in-frame clones, not every one. This sample has roughly 86,000 clones, with approximately 92% found just once. This TCR was recovered from an adult in good health. The sequences come from peripheral blood, collected on day 0 of AZD1222 vaccination. J is TRBJ2-7 and V is TRBV5-4; 14 bases match TRBD2. CDR3 in DNA: TGTGCCAGCAGCTGGGGGACTAGCGGGAGTTCCTACGAGCAGTACTTC. Translated, it gives CASSWGTSGSSYEQYF.